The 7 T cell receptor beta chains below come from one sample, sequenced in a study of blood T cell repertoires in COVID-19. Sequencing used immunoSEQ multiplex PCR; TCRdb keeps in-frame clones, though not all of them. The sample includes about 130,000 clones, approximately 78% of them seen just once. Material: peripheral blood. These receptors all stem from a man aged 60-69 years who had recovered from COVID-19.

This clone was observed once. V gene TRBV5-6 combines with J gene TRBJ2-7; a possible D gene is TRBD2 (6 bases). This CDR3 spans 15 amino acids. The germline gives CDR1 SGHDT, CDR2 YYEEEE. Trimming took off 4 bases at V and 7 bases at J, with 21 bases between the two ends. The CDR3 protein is CASSLASVTAGEQYF. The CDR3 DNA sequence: TGTGCCAGCAGCCTCGCCTCGGTGACGGCGGGGGAGCAGTACTTC.

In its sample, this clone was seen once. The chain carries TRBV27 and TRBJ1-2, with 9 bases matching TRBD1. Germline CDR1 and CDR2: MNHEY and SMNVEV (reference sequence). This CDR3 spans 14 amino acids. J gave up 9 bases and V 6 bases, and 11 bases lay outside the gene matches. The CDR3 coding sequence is TGTGCCAGCAGCCACTCCCGACAGGGGGATAGCTACACCTTC. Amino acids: CASSHSRQGDSYTF.

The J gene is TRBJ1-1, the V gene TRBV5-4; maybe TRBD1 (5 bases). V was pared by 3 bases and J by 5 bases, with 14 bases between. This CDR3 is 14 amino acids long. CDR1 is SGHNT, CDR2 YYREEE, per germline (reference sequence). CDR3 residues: CASSSTTVRTEAFF. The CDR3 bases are TGTGCCAGCAGCTCAACGACAGTGAGGACTGAAGCTTTCTTT.

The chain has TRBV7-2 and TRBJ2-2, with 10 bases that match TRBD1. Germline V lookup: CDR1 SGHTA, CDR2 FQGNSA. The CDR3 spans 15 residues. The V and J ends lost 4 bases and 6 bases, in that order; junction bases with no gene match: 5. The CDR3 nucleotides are TGTGCCAGCAGCTCCCAAGGACAGGGGGCCGGGGAGCTGTTTTTT. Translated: CASSSQGQGAGELFF.

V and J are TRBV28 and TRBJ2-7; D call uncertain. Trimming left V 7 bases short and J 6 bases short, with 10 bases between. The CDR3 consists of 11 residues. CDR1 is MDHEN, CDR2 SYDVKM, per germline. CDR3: CASTAPPEQYF. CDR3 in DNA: TGTGCCAGCACCGCGCCCCCCGAGCAGTACTTC.

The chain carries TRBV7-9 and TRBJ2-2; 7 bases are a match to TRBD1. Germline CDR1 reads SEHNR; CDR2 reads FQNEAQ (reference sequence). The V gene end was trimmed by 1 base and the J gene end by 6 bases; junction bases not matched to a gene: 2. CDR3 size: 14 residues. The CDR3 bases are TGTGCCAGCAGCTTAGGACAGGGCCCCGGGGAGCTGTTTTTT. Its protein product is CASSLGQGPGELFF. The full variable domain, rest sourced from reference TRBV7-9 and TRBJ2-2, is DTGVSQNPRHKITKRGQNVTFRCDPISEHNRLYWYRQTLGQGPEFLTYFQNEAQLEKSRLLSDRFSAERPKGSFSTLEIQRTEQGDSAMYLCASSLGQGPGELFFGEGSRLTVL.

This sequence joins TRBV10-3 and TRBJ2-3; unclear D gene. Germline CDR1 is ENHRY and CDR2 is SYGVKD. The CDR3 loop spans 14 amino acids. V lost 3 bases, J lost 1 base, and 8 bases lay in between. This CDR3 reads CAISEASGTDTQYF. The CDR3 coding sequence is TGTGCCATCAGTGAAGCCAGCGGCACAGATACGCAGTATTTT.